The entry below gives a single T cell receptor beta chain sequence along with its context. Its cognate antigen is unknown. TCRdb reprocessed the RT-PCR reads with MiXCR, giving one entry per CDR3 protein. The table shows more than 600,000 distinct CDR3 sequences, with around 20% occurring only once. This specimen belongs to a study of response to subunit inactivated influenza vaccine. V gave up 4 bases and J gave up 3 bases; unmatched junction bases: 6. This CDR3 has 15 residues. Germline-derived CDR1 and CDR2 are DFQATT and SNEGSKA (reference sequence). Study-level points and caveats: Few new T cells, the authors suggested, are recruited by each seasonal influenza vaccination.

The receptor was derived from a man over 45 who received an inactivated influenza vaccine. This sample comprised PBMCs from blood, obtained 5 days after vaccination. This chain connects TRBV20-1 to TRBJ2-7; the match to TRBD2 covers 13 bases. CDR3 in amino acids: CSAKRGTSGNYEQYF. DNA for the CDR3: TGCAGTGCTAAACGTGGGACTAGCGGGAACTACGAGCAGTACTTC.